Presented here are 6 T cell receptor beta chains from one specimen sequenced in a study of T cell responses to AZD1222 COVID-19 vaccine. Measured with immunoSEQ multiplex PCR; TCRdb has only the in-frame clones, and not every one. The table shows about 86,000 clones, with 90% occurring only once. Sequenced here: peripheral blood, sampled on day 0 of AZD1222 vaccination. These TCRs come from an adult in good health.

The chain links TRBV3-1 (or the pseudogene TRBV3-2) to TRBJ2-2; no firm D call. The length of the CDR3 is 17 residues. Germline assignment: CDR1 LGHDT and CDR2 YNNKEL (reference sequence). V was pared by 1 base and J by 3 bases, with 15 bases between. The CDR3 DNA follows: TGTGCCAGCAGCCAAGTGGCCTCAGCATCGGACACCGGGGAGCTGTTTTTT. Translating it yields CASSQVASASDTGELFF.

This chain links TRBV6-5 with TRBJ2-7, with D possibly being TRBD1 or TRBD2 (5 bases each). The CDR3 is 15 residues long. The germline V gene has CDR1 MNHEY and CDR2 SVGAGI. V lost 7 bases and J lost 3, with 19 bases in between. This CDR3 reads CASTKGQPRDYEQYF. CDR3 sequence (DNA): TGTGCCAGCACTAAGGGGCAGCCCCGGGACTACGAGCAGTACTTC.

J is TRBJ2-1 and V is TRBV19, with D possibly matching TRBD2 (5 bases). The germline V gene has CDR1 LNHDA and CDR2 SQIVND (reference sequence). Trimming cost V 2 bases and J 4 bases, with 15 bases left between them. The CDR3 is made up of 16 amino acids. The CDR3 DNA sequence: TGTGCCAGTAGTATATATGGCAGCGGAGCTTACAATGAGCAGTTCTTC. As protein: CASSIYGSGAYNEQFF.

This clone is a singleton in its sample. The chain employs TRBV28 and TRBJ1-6; D is possibly TRBD1 (5 bases). CDR1 is MDHEN, CDR2 SYDVKM, per germline. The V gene lost 3 bases and the J gene lost 9 bases, with 12 bases spanning the gap. The CDR3 runs to 14 residues. The CDR3 region is CASSFGGGRSPLHF. The CDR3 DNA sequence: TGTGCCAGCAGTTTCGGGGGGGGTCGTTCACCCCTCCACTTT. Drawing the rest from reference TRBV28 and TRBJ1-6, the complete variable domain is DVKVTQSSRYLVKRTGEKVFLECVQDMDHENMFWYRQDPGLGLRLIYFSYDVKMKEKGDIPEGYSVSREKKERFSLILESASTNQTSMYLCASSFGGGRSPLHFGNGTRLTVT.

The chain combines TRBV18 with TRBJ1-1, with a possible D match to TRBD1 (6 bases). The CDR3 is made up of 12 amino acids. The germline V and J ends were trimmed by 3 bases and 8 bases, with 10 bases remaining between them. Germline V CDR1 and CDR2: KGHSH, LQKENI. The CDR3 region is CASSPDRLEAFF. In nucleotides, the CDR3 is TGTGCCAGCTCACCGGACAGACTCGAAGCTTTCTTT.

The V gene is TRBV2, the J gene TRBJ1-5, with D tentatively TRBD1 (6 bases). Trimming removed 6 bases at V and 6 bases at J, with 18 bases between. In germline, CDR1 is SNHLY, CDR2 FYNNEI. The CDR3 has 15 amino acids. The CDR3 loop reads CASSGQGPLAQPQHF. CDR3 bases: TGTGCCAGCAGCGGGCAGGGGCCCCTCGCTCAGCCCCAGCATTTT. The variable domain in full, completed from reference TRBV2 and TRBJ1-5, reads EPEVTQTPSHQVTQMGQEVILRCVPISNHLYFYWYRQILGQKVEFLVSFYNNEISEKSEIFDDQFSVERPDGSNFTLKIRSTKLEDSAMYFCASSGQGPLAQPQHFGDGTRLSIL.